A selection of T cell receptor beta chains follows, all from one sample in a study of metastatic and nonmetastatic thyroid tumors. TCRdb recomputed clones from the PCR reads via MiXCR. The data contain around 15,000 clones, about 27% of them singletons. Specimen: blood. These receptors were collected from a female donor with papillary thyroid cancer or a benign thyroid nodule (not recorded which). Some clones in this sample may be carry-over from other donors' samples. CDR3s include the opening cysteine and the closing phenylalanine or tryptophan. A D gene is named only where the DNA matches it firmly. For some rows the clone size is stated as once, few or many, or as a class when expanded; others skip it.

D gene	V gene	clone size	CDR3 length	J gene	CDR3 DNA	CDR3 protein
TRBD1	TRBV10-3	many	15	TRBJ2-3	TGTGCCATCAGTGATCCGGGACAGGGTATAGATACGCAGTATTTT	CAISDPGQGIDTQYF
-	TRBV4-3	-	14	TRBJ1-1	TGCGCCAGCAGCCACACTCACGGGGTTACTGAAGCTTTCTTT	CASSHTHGVTEAFF
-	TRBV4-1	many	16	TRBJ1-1	TGCGCCAGCAGCCAAGGAACTCTGACTCCGGGGGCGGAAGCTTTCTTT	CASSQGTLTPGAEAFF
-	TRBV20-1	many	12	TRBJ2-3	TGCAGTGCTCGCTTGTTGGCAGATACGCAGTATTTT	CSARLLADTQYF
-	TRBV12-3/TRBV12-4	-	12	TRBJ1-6	TGTGCCAGCAGCCCAGGGAATTCACCCCTCCACTTT	CASSPGNSPLHF
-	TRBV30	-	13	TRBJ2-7	TGTGCCTGGAATTTTGGGGCGCGCTACGAGCAGTACTTC	CAWNFGARYEQYF
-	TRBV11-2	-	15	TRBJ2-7	TGTGCCAGCAGCTTCCGACTAGATCCCCAGGGCGAGCAGTACTTC	CASSFRLDPQGEQYF
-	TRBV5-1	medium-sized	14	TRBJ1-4	TGCGCCAGCAGCTTGGGGACTTTTAATGAAAAACTGTTTTTT	CASSLGTFNEKLFF
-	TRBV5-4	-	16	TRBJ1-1	TGTGCCAGCAGCTTATCTCCGGGACAACTGAACACTGTTGCTTTCTTT	CASSLSPGQLNTVAFF
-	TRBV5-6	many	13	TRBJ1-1	TGTGCCAGCACCAACCGCCCAGGCGCTGAAGCTTTCTTT	CASTNRPGAEAFF
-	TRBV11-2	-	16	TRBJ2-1	TGTGCCAGCAGCTCCGGGGGCGGAGGGTCCTACAATGAGCAGTTCTTC	CASSSGGGGSYNEQFF
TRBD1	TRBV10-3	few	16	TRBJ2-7	TGTGCCATCAGTGAACCGTCGGGACAGCGCTCCTACGAGCAGTACTTC	CAISEPSGQRSYEQYF
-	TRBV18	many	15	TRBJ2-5	TGTGCCAGCTCATCCCCATCGAGGAGTCAAGAGACCCAGTACTTC	CASSSPSRSQETQYF
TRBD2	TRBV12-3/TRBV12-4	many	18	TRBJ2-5	TGTGCCAGCAGTTTGGCAGGAGGACTAGCGGGGGGGCGAGAGACCCAGTACTTC	CASSLAGGLAGGRETQYF
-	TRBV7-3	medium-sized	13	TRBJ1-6	TGTGCCAGCAGCTTAACCCAAAATTCACCCCTCCACTTT	CASSLTQNSPLHF
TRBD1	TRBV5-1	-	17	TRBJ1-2	TGCGCCAGCAACTCGGCCCCGGGACAGGTGTTAGACTATGGCTACACCTTC	CASNSAPGQVLDYGYTF
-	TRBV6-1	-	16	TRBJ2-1	TGTGCCAGCAGTGATGCCCGCGATTGGGCGGGGAATGAGCAGTTCTTC	CASSDARDWAGNEQFF
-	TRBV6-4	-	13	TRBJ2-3	TGTGCCAGCAGTGACCGAGTTACAGATACGCAGTATTTT	CASSDRVTDTQYF
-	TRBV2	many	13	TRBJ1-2	TGTGCCAGCGGGAAAGGGATGATCTATGGCTACACCTTC	CASGKGMIYGYTF
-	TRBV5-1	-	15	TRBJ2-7	TGCGCCAGCAGCTTAGCGTCGACCCGGGGTGGGGAGCAGTACTTC	CASSLASTRGGEQYF